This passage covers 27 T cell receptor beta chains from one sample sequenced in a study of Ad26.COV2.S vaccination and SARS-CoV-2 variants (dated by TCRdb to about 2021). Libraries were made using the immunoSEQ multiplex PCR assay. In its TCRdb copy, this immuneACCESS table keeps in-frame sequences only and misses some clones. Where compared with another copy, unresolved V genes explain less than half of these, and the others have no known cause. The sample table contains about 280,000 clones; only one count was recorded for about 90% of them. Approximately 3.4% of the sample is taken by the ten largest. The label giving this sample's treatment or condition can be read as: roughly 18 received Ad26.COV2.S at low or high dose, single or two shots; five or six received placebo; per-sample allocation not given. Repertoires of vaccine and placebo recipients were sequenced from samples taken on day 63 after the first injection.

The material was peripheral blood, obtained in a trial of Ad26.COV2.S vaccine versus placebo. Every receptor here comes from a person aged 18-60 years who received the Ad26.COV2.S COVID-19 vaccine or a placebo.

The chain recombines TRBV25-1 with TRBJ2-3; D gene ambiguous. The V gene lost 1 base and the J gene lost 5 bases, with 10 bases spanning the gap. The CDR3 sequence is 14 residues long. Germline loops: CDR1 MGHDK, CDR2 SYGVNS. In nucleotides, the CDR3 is TGTGCCAGCAGTGAATCCGGGTTTAAAGATACGCAGTATTTT. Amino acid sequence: CASSESGFKDTQYF.

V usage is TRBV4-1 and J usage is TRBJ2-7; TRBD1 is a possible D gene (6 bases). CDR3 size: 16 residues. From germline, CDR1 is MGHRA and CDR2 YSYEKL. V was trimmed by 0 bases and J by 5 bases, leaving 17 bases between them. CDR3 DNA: TGCGCCAGCAGCCAAGACTGGAACAGGGCAGGGGACGAGCAGTACTTC. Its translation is CASSQDWNRAGDEQYF.

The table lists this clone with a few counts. The DNA of the CDR3 is TGTGCCAGCAGCTTGTCGACAGACTACAATGAGCAGTTCTTC. Translated, it gives CASSLSTDYNEQFF. The chain links TRBV5-4 to TRBJ2-1, with D possibly being TRBD1 (5 bases). Trimming pared 1 base from V and 3 bases from J, leaving 8 bases between. Looked up from germline, CDR1 is SGHNT and CDR2 is YYREEE (reference sequence). The CDR3 length is 14 residues.

This chain's CDR3 is CATSRDLTGTYQPQHF. Here the CDR3 DNA reads TGTGCCACCAGCAGAGATCTGACAGGGACTTATCAGCCCCAGCATTTT. The chain uses TRBV15 and TRBJ1-5; TRBD1 matches 7 bases. The CDR3 is made up of 16 amino acids. Germline CDR1 and CDR2: LNHNV and YYDKDF (reference sequence). J gave up 5 bases and V 0 bases, and 7 bases lay outside the gene matches. The full variable domain, completed using reference TRBV15 and TRBJ1-5, is DAMVIQNPRYQVTQFGKPVTLSCSQTLNHNVMYWYQQKSSQAPKLLFHYYDKDFNNEADTPDNFQSRRPNTSFCFLDIRSPGLGDTAMYLCATSRDLTGTYQPQHFGDGTRLSIL.

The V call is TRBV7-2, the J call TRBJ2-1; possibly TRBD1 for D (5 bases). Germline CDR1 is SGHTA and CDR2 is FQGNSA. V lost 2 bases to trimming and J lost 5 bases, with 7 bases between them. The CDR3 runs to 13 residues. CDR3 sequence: CASSLSRDNEQFF. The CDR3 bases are TGTGCCAGCAGCTTAAGCAGGGACAATGAGCAGTTCTTC.

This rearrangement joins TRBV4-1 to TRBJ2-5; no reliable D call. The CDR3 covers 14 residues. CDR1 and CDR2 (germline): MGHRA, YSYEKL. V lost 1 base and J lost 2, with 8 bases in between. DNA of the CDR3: TGCGCCAGCAGCCAAGGAGAATATCAAGAGACCCAGTACTTC. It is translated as CASSQGEYQETQYF.

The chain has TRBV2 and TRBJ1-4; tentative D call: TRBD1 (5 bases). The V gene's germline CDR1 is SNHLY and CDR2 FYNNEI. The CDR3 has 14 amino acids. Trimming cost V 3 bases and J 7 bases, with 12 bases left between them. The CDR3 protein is CASSDNRIGEKLFF. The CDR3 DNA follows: TGTGCCAGCAGTGATAACAGGATAGGTGAAAAACTGTTTTTT.

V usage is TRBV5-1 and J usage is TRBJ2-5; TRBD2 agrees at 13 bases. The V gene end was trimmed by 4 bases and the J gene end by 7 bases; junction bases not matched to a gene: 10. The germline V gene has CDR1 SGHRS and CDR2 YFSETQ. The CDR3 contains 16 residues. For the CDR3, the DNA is TGCGCCAGCAGCAATGGCCGGACTAGCGGGGGAGTGACCCAGTACTTC. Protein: CASSNGRTSGGVTQYF.

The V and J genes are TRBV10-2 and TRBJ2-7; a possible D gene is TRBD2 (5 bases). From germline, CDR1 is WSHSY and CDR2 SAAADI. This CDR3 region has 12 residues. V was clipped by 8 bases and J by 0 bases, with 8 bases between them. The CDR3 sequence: CASRGGSYEQYF. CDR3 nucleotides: TGCGCCAGCCGTGGAGGCTCCTACGAGCAGTACTTC.

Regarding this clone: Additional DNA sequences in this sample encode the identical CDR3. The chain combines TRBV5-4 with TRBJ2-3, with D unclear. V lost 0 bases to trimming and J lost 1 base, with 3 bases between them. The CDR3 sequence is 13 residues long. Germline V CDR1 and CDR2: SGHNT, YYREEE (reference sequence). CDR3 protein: CASSLAGTDTQYF. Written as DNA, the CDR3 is TGTGCCAGCAGCTTGGCGGGCACAGATACGCAGTATTTT.

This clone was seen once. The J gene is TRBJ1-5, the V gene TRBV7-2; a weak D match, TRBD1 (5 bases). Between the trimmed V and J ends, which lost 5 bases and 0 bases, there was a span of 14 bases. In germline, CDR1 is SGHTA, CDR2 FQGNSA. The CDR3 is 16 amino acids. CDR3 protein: CASSRGQPYSNQPQHF. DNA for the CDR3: TGTGCCAGCAGCAGAGGACAACCTTATAGCAATCAGCCCCAGCATTTT.

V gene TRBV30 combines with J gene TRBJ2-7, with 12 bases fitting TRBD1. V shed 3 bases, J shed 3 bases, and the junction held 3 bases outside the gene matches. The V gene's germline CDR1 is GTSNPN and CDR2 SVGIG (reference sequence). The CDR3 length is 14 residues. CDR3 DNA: TGTGCCTGGAGGGGACAGGGGGCATACTACGAGCAGTACTTC. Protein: CAWRGQGAYYEQYF.

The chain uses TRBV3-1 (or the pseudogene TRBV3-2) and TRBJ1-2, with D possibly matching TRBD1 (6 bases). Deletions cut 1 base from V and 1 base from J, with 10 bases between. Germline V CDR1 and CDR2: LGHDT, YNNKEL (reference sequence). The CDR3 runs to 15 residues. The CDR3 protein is CASSQGQDYNYGYTF. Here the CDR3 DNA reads TGTGCCAGCAGCCAAGGACAGGACTATAACTATGGCTACACCTTC.

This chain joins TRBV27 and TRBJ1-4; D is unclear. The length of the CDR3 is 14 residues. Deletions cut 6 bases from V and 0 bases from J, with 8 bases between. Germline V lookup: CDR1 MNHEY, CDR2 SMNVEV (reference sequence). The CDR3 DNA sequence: TGTGCCAGCAGGACCCAAACAACTAATGAAAAACTGTTTTTT. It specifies CASRTQTTNEKLFF.

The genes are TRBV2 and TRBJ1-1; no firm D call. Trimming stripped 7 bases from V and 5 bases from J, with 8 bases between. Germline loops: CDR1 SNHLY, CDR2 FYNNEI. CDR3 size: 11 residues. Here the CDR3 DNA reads TGTGCCAGCATTGCGGTGACTGAAGCTTTCTTT. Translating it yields CASIAVTEAFF. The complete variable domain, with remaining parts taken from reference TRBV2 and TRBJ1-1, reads EPEVTQTPSHQVTQMGQEVILRCVPISNHLYFYWYRQILGQKVEFLVSFYNNEISEKSEIFDDQFSVERPDGSNFTLKIRSTKLEDSAMYFCASIAVTEAFFGQGTRLTVV.

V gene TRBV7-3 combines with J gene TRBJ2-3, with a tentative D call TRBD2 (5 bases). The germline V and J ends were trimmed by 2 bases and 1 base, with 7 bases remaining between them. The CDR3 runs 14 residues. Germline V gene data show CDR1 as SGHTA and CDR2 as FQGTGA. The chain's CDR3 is CASSLLGGTDTQYF. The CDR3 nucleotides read TGTGCCAGCAGCTTATTGGGAGGCACAGATACGCAGTATTTT.

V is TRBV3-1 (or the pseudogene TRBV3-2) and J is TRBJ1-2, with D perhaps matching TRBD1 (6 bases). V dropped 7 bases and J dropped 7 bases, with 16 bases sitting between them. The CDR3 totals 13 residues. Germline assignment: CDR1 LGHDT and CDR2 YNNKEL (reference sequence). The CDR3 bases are TGTGCCAGCATTGCCAGGGGCGAGGGTGGCTACACCTTC. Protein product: CASIARGEGGYTF.

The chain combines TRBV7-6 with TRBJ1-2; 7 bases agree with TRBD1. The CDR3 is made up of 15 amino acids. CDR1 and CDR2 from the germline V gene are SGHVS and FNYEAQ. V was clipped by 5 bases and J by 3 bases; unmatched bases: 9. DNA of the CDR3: TGTGCCAGCAGCACCCGACAGGGTTTCGACTATGGCTACACCTTC. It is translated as CASSTRQGFDYGYTF.

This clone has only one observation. The CDR3, as DNA: TGTGCCAGCAGCACAACAGGGGGTAAGGGCACTGAAGCTTTCTTT. It yields the protein CASSTTGGKGTEAFF. The chain is built from TRBV7-9 and TRBJ1-1; 8 nucleotides agree with TRBD1. The CDR3 loop spans 15 amino acids. The trim removed 5 bases at V and 4 bases at J, leaving 9 bases unmatched. Germline-derived CDR1 and CDR2 are SEHNR and FQNEAQ (reference sequence).

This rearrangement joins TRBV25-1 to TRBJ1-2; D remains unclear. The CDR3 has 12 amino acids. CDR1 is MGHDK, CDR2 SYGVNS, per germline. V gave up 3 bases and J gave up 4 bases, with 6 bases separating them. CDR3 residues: CASSDWIYGYTF. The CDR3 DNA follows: TGTGCCAGCAGTGACTGGATCTATGGCTACACCTTC.

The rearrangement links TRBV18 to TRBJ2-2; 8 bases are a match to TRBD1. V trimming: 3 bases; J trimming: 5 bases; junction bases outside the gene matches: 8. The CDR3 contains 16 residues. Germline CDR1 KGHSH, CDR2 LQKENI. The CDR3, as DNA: TGTGCCAGCTCACCCCAAGGACAGGGTGGAACCGGGGAGCTGTTTTTT. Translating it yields CASSPQGQGGTGELFF.

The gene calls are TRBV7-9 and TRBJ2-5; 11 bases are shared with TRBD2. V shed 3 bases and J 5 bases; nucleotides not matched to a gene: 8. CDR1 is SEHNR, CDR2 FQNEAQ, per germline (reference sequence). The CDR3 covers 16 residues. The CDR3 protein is CASSFTSGSGTETQYF. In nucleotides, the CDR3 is TGTGCCAGCAGCTTTACTAGCGGGAGTGGGACGGAGACCCAGTACTTC.

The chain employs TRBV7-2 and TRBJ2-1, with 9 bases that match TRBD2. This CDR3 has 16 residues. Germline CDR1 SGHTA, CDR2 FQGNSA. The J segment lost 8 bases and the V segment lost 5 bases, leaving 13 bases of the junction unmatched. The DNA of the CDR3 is TGTGCCAGCAGCCCTCTTTGGGCGGGAGGGGGAGATGAGCAGTTCTTC. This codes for CASSPLWAGGGDEQFF. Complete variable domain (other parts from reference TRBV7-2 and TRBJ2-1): GAGVSQSPSNKVTEKGKDVELRCDPISGHTALYWYRQSLGQGLEFLIYFQGNSAPDKSGLPSDRFSAERTGGSVSTLTIQRTQQEDSAVYLCASSPLWAGGGDEQFFGPGTRLTVL.

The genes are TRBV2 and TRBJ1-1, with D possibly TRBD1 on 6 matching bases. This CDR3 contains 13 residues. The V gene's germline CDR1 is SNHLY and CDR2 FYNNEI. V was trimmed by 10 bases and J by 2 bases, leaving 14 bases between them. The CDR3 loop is CATRTDRNTEAFF. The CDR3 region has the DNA TGTGCCACCAGGACAGATCGAAACACTGAAGCTTTCTTT.

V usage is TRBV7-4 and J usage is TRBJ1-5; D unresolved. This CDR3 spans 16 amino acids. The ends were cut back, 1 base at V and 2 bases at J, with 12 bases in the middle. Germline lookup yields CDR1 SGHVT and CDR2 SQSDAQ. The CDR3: CASSLVGRPCNQPQHF. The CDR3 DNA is TGTGCCAGCAGCTTAGTGGGCAGGCCCTGCAATCAGCCCCAGCATTTT.

The DNA for the CDR3 is TGTGCCAGCAATCTCTGGAACTACGAGCAGTACTTC. Its translation is CASNLWNYEQYF. The chain recombines TRBV2 with TRBJ2-7; D remains unclear. Trimming took 7 bases from V and 3 from J, leaving 10 bases between them. CDR1 is SNHLY, CDR2 FYNNEI, per germline. The CDR3 extends over 12 amino acids.

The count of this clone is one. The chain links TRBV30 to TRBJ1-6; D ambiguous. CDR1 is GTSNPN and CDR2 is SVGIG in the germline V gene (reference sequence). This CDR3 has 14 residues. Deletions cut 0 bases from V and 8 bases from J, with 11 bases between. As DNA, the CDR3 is TGTGCCTGGAGTGTAGTCACAGCAGATTCACCCCTCCACTTT. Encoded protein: CAWSVVTADSPLHF.